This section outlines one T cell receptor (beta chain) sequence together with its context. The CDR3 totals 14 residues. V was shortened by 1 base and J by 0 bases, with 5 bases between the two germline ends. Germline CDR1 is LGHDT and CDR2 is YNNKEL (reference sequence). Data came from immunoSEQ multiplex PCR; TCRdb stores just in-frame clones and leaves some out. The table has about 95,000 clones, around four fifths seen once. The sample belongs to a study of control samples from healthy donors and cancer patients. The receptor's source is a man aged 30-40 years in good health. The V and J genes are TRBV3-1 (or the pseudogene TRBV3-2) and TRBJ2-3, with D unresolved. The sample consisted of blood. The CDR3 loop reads CASSQGTSTDTQYF. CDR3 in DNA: TGTGCCAGCAGCCAAGGTACTAGCACAGATACGCAGTATTTT.